The T cell receptor (beta chain) described here comes from a study of cytomegalovirus exposure and HLA in healthy donors. The table lists this clone with a count of one. The germline CDR1 and CDR2 sequences are SGHTA and FQGNSA. The CDR3 sequence is 18 residues long. The V gene end was trimmed by 5 bases and the J gene end by 5 bases; junction bases not matched to a gene: 10. 13 Jbeta primers and 60 Vbeta primers were used for the PCR. Only in-frame clones appear in the TCRdb table, and some are missing; sequencing was by immunoSEQ multiplex PCR. Of fewer than 250,000 clones listed, about 69% are singletons.

The V gene is TRBV7-2, the J gene TRBJ2-3, with 16 bases that match TRBD2. Sequencing input: PBMCs. The TCR originated in a man aged 30 to 39 in good health and CMV-seropositive. CDR3 DNA sequence: TGTGCCAGCAGCGGAGGGGGACTAGCGGGAGGGCTCGGAGATACGCAGTATTTT. This sequence encodes CASSGGGLAGGLGDTQYF.